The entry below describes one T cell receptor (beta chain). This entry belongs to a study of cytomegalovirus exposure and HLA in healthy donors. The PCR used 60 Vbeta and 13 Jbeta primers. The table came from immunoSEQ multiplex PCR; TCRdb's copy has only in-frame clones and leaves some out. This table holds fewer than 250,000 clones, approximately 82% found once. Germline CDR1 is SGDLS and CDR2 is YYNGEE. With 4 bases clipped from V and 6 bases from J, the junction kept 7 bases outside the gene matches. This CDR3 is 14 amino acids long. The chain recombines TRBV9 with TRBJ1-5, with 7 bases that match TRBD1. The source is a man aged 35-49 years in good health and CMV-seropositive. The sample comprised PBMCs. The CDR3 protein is CASSPRQGPQPQHF. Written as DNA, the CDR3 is TGTGCCAGCAGCCCACGACAGGGACCTCAGCCCCAGCATTTT.